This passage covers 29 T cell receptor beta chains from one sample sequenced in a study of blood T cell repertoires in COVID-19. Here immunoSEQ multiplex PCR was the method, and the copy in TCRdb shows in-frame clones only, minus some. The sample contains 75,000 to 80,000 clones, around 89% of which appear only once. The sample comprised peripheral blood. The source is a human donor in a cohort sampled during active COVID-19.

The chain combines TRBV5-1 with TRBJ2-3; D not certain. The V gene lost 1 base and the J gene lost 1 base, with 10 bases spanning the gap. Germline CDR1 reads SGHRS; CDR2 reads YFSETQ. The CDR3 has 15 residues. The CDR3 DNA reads TGCGCCAGCAGCTTGAATGGGCAAGGCACAGATACGCAGTATTTT. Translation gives CASSLNGQGTDTQYF.

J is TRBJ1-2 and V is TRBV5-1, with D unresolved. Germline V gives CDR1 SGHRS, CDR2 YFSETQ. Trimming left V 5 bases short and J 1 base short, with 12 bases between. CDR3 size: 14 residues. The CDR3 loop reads CASRREGDNYGYTF. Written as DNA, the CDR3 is TGCGCCAGCAGGCGAGAGGGTGATAACTATGGCTACACCTTC.

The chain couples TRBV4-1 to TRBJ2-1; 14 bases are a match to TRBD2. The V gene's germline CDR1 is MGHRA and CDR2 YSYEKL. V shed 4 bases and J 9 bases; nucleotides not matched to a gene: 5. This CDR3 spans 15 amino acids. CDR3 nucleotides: TGCGCCAGCAGCCCGGACGGGACTAGCGGGGGTGAGCAGTTCTTC. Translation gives CASSPDGTSGGEQFF.

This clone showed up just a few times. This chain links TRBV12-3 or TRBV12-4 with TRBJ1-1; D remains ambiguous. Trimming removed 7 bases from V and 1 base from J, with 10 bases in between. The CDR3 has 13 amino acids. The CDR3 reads CASIVFGNTEAFF. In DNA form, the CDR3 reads TGTGCCAGCATTGTCTTCGGGAACACTGAAGCTTTCTTT.

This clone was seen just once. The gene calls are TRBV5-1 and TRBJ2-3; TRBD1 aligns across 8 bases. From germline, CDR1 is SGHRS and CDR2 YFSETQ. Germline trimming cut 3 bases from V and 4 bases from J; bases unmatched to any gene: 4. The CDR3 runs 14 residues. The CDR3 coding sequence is TGCGCCAGCAGCTCGGGACAGGTACCAGATACGCAGTATTTT. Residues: CASSSGQVPDTQYF.

The CDR3 DNA reads TGTGCCAGCAGCTTAGACAGCACGAACTATGGCTACACCTTC. It codes for CASSLDSTNYGYTF. The chain links TRBV7-9 to TRBJ1-2; D not certain. The CDR3 is 14 residues long. Trimming cost V 1 base and J 2 bases, with 8 bases left between them. CDR1 is SEHNR and CDR2 is FQNEAQ in the germline V gene (reference sequence).

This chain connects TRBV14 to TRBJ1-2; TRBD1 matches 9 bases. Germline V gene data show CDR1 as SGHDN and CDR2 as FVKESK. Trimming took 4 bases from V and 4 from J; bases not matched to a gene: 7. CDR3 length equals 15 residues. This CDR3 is CASSRRDRDPYGYTF. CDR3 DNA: TGTGCCAGCAGCCGACGGGACAGGGATCCCTATGGCTACACCTTC.

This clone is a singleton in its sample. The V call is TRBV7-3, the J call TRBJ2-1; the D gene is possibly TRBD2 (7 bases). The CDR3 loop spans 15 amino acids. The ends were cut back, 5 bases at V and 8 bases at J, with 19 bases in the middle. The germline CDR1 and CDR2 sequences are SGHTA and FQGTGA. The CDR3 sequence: CASSPLAGAYDEQFF. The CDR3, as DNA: TGTGCCAGCAGCCCACTCGCGGGGGCGTACGATGAGCAGTTCTTC.

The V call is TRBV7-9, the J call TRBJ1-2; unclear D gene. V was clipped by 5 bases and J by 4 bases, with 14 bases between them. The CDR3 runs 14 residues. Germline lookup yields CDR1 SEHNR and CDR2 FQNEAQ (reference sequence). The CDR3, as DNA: TGTGCCAGCAGCCCCCCGGGGTGGAGCTATGGCTACACCTTC. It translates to CASSPPGWSYGYTF.

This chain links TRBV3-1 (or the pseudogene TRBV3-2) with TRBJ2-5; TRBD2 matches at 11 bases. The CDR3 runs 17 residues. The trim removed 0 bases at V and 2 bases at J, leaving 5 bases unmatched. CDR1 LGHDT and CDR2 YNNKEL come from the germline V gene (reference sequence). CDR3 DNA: TGTGCCAGCAGCCAAGATCCGGCTAGCGGGGGGCAAGAGACCCAGTACTTC. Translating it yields CASSQDPASGGQETQYF.

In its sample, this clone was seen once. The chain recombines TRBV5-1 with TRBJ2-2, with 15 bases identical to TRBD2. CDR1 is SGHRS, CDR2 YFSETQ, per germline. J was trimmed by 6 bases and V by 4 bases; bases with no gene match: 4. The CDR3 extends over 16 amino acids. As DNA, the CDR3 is TGCGCCAGCAGCCGGACTAGCGGGAGGGCCCCCGGGGAGCTGTTTTTT. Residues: CASSRTSGRAPGELFF.

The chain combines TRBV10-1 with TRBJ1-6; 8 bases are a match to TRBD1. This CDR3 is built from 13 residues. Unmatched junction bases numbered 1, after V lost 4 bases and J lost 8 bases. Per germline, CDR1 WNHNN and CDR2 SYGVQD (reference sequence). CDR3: CASSADRDSPLHF. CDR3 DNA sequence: TGCGCCAGCAGTGCGGACAGGGATTCACCCCTCCACTTT.

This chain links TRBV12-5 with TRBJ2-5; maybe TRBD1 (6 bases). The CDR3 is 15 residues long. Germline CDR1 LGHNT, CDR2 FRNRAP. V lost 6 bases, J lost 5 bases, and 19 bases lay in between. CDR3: CASGPLRGSGETQYF. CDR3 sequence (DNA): TGTGCTAGTGGCCCCCTCAGGGGATCGGGGGAGACCCAGTACTTC. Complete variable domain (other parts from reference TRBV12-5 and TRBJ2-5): DARVTQTPRHKVTEMGQEVTMRCQPILGHNTVFWYRQTMMQGLELLAYFRNRAPLDDSGMPKDRFSAEMPDATLATLKIQPSEPRDSAVYFCASGPLRGSGETQYFGPGTRLLVL.

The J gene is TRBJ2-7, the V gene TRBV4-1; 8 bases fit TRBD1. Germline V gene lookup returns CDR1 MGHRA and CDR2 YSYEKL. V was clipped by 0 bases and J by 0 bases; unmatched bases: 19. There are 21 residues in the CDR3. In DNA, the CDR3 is TGCGCCAGCAGCCAAGATCCCGGACAGGGCGCGATACCCCTGAGCTCCTACGAGCAGTACTTC. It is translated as CASSQDPGQGAIPLSSYEQYF.

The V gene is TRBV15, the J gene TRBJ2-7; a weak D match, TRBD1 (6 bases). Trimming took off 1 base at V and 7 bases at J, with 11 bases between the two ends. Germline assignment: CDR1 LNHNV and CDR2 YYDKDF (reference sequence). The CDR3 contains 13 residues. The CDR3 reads CATSRANQGEQYF. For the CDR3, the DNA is TGTGCCACCAGCAGAGCAAACCAGGGGGAGCAGTACTTC.

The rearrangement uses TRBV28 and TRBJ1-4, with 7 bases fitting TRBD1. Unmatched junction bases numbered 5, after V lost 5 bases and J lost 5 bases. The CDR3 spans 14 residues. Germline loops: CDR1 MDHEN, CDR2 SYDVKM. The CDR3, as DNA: TGTGCCAGCAGTCCCGGACAGGAAAATGAAAAACTGTTTTTT. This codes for CASSPGQENEKLFF.

The CDR3 loop is CASSPPSRAPSYEQYF. The CDR3 coding sequence is TGTGCCAGCAGTCCCCCCTCGCGGGCGCCCTCCTACGAGCAGTACTTC. The chain employs TRBV28 and TRBJ2-7, with D possibly being TRBD2 (5 bases). Trimming removed 5 bases at V and 0 bases at J, with 17 bases between. This CDR3 spans 16 amino acids. Germline loops: CDR1 MDHEN, CDR2 SYDVKM. Supplemented by reference TRBV28 and TRBJ2-7, the full variable domain reads DVKVTQSSRYLVKRTGEKVFLECVQDMDHENMFWYRQDPGLGLRLIYFSYDVKMKEKGDIPEGYSVSREKKERFSLILESASTNQTSMYLCASSPPSRAPSYEQYFGPGTRLTVT.

CDR3 nucleotides: TGTGCCAGCAGCTTAGCTCGGGACAGGGGAGGCAATGAGCAGTTCTTC. It translates to CASSLARDRGGNEQFF. The chain recombines TRBV11-2 with TRBJ2-1; 10 nucleotides line up with TRBD1. Germline lookup yields CDR1 SGHAT and CDR2 FQNNGV. The length of the CDR3 is 16 residues. Germline trimming cut 1 base from V and 6 bases from J; bases unmatched to any gene: 6.

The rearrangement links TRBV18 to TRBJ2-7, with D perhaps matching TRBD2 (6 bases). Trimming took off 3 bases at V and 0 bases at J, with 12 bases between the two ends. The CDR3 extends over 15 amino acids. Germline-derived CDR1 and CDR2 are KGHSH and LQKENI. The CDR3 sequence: CASSPRRGDSYEQYF. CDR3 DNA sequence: TGTGCCAGCTCACCTCGGCGGGGAGACTCCTACGAGCAGTACTTC.

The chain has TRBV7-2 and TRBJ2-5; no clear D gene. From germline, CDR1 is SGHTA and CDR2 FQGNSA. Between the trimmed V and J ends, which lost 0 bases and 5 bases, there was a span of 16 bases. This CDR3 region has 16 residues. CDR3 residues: CASSLANSLGWETQYF. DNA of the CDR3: TGTGCCAGCAGCTTAGCCAATTCCCTAGGATGGGAGACCCAGTACTTC.

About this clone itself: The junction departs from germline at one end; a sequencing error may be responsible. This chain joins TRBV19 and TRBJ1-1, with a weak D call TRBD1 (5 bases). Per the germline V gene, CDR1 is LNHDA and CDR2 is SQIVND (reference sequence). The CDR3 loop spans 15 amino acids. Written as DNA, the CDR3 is TGTGCCAGTAGAATAGGTGGCAGGGTGAACACTGAAGCTTTCTTT. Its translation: CASRIGGRVNTEAFF.

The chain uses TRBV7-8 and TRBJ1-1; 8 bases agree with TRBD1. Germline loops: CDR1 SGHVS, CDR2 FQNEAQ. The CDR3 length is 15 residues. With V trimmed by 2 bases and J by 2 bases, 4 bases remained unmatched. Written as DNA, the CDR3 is TGTGCCAGCAGCTTACACGGACAGGGAAACACTGAAGCTTTCTTT. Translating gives CASSLHGQGNTEAFF.

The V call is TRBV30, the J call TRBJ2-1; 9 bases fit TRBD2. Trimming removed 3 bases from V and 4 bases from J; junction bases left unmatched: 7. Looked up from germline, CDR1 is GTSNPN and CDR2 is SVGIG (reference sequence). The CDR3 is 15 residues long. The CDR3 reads CAWSGPTSGYNEQFF. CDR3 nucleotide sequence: TGTGCCTGGAGCGGCCCCACTAGCGGGTACAATGAGCAGTTCTTC.

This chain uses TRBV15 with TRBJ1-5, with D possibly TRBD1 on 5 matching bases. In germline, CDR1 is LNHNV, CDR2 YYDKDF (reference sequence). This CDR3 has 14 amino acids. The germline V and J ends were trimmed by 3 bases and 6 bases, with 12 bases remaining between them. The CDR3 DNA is TGTGCCACCAGCAGGGGGCAGGGTATTCAGCCCCAGCATTTT. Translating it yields CATSRGQGIQPQHF.

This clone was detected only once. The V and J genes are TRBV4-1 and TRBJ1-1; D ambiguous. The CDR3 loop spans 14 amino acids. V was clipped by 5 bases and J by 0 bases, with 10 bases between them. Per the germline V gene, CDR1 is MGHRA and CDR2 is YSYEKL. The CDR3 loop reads CASSAILVNTEAFF. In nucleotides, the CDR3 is TGCGCCAGCAGCGCTATACTGGTGAACACTGAAGCTTTCTTT.

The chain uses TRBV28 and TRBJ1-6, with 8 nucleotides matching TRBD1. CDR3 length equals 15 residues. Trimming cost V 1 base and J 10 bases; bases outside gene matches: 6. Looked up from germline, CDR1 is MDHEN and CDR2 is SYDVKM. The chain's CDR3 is CASSLSSRGLSPLHF. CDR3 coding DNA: TGTGCCAGCAGTTTATCGTCCAGGGGGCTGTCACCCCTCCACTTT.

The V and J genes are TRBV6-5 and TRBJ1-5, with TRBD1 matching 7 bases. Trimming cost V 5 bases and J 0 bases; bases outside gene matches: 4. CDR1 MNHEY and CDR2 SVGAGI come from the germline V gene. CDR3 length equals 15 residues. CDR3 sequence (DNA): TGTGCCAGCAGTAGGGGACAGAATAGCAATCAGCCCCAGCATTTT. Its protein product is CASSRGQNSNQPQHF.

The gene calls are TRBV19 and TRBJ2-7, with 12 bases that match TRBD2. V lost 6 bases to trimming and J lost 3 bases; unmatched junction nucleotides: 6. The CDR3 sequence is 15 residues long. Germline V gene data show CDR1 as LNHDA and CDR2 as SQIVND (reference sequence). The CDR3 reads CASSPTSGGYYEQYF. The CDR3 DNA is TGTGCCAGTAGCCCGACTAGCGGGGGATACTACGAGCAGTACTTC.

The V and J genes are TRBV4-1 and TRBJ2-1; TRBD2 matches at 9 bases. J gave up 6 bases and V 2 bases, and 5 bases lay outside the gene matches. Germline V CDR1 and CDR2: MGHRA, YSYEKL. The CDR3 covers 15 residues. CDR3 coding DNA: TGCGCCAGCAGCCAACCCAGGACTAGCGCCAATGAGCAGTTCTTC. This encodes CASSQPRTSANEQFF.